These 2 T cell receptor beta chains share one sample of origin, sequenced in a study of T cell responses to AZD1222 COVID-19 vaccine (dated by TCRdb to about 2021). The library came from the immunoSEQ multiplex PCR assay. The table comes from immuneACCESS by way of TCRdb, which keeps in-frame sequences with V and J called. Part of the clones is missing from these tables; in studies checked, under half for an unresolved V gene and the rest for unknown reasons. The sample yields 120,000 or so clones; roughly 90% were counted once. The leading ten clones occupy around 15% of the sample. In the paper's terms, the time point label means: baseline before first vaccination. Specimen: peripheral blood, collected on day 0 of AZD1222 vaccination. These receptors were obtained from an adult in good health.

This chain connects TRBV4-3 to TRBJ2-1; tentatively, D is TRBD1 or TRBD2 (5 bases each). V was cut by 1 base and J by 7 bases, with 11 bases left in between. The CDR3 is made up of 14 amino acids. Germline V gene lookup returns CDR1 LGHNA and CDR2 YSLEER. DNA of the CDR3: TGCGCCAGCAGCCAAGGGTTTGAGGGGAATGAGCAGTTCTTC. It yields the protein CASSQGFEGNEQFF.

CDR3 sequence (DNA): TGTGCCAGCAGACCATCGGGGGGCGTTTCACCCCTCCACTTT. It codes for CASRPSGGVSPLHF. This chain joins TRBV11-2 and TRBJ1-6, with D possibly being TRBD1 (6 bases). The germline V gene has CDR1 SGHAT and CDR2 FQNNGV. The CDR3 runs to 14 residues. V shed 6 bases and J shed 9 bases, with 15 bases lying between them. Complete variable domain (other parts from reference TRBV11-2 and TRBJ1-6): EAGVAQSPRYKIIEKRQSVAFWCNPISGHATLYWYQQILGQGPKLLIQFQNNGVVDDSQLPKDRFSAERLKGVDSTLKIQPAKLEDSAVYLCASRPSGGVSPLHFGNGTRLTVT.